Listed here are 10 T cell receptor beta chains from one sample, sequenced in a study of T cell changes during pregnancy in multiple sclerosis. The data were produced by immunoSEQ multiplex PCR, yet TCRdb's version contains in-frame clones alone and is incomplete. This table holds about 100,000 clones, about 90% found once. The sample here was peripheral blood, taken after pregnancy. These receptors were collected from a female donor with multiple sclerosis, enrolled in a pregnancy study.

The V and J genes are TRBV7-2 and TRBJ1-6; no definite D call. CDR1 and CDR2 (germline): SGHTA, FQGNSA. This CDR3 contains 13 residues. Trimming removed 5 bases from V and 8 bases from J, with 10 bases in between. Here the CDR3 reads CASSPNGDSPLHF. CDR3 coding DNA: TGTGCCAGCAGCCCAAACGGGGATTCACCCCTCCACTTT.

CDR3 sequence (DNA): TGTGCCAGCAGTGACCTCGGGCAGGGGGGTGGGAAAGCTTTCTTT. The encoded protein is CASSDLGQGGGKAFF. This chain uses TRBV6-1 with TRBJ1-1; 7 bases align to TRBD1. The length of the CDR3 is 15 residues. V lost 3 bases to trimming and J lost 9 bases; unmatched junction nucleotides: 13. The germline V gene encodes CDR1 MNHNS and CDR2 SASEGT.

V and J are TRBV28 and TRBJ1-1; D might be TRBD1 (5 bases). V lost 3 bases, J lost 2 bases, and 13 bases lay in between. The CDR3 has 15 residues. CDR1 MDHEN and CDR2 SYDVKM come from the germline V gene. This chain's CDR3 is CASSFGDRYNTEAFF. CDR3 sequence (DNA): TGTGCCAGCAGTTTTGGAGACAGATATAACACTGAAGCTTTCTTT.

The chain recombines TRBV4-1 with TRBJ1-5, with 8 bases aligning to TRBD1. CDR1 is MGHRA, CDR2 YSYEKL, per germline. V lost 1 base and J lost 5; bases outside the gene matches: 7. There are 16 residues in the CDR3. The CDR3, as DNA: TGCGCCAGCAGCCAAGGGATCGACAGGGGCGATCAGCCCCAGCATTTT. Translated: CASSQGIDRGDQPQHF.

The J gene is TRBJ2-7, the V gene TRBV11-2; D may be TRBD1 (6 bases). The length of the CDR3 is 15 residues. Germline CDR1 SGHAT, CDR2 FQNNGV. V dropped 0 bases and J dropped 1 base, with 10 bases sitting between them. CDR3 residues: CASSLDPTGSYEQYF. As DNA, the CDR3 is TGTGCCAGCAGCTTAGACCCAACAGGGTCCTACGAGCAGTACTTC.

The chain couples TRBV12-2 to TRBJ1-2; the D segment call TRBD1 is taken from the table without a DNA check. TRBV12-2 corresponds to a pseudogene. The CDR3 runs to 14 residues. In DNA, the CDR3 is TGTGCAAGTCGCTTTGAACAGGGGGCCTATGGCTACACCTTC. This sequence encodes CASRFEQGAYGYTF.

The chain uses TRBV27 and TRBJ2-1; possible D gene TRBD2, 6 bases. Germline V gives CDR1 MNHEY, CDR2 SMNVEV (reference sequence). Deletions cut 8 bases from V and 7 bases from J, with 12 bases between. CDR3 length equals 12 residues. This chain's CDR3 is CASRDSGNEQFF. The CDR3 DNA reads TGTGCCAGCCGTGATAGCGGTAATGAGCAGTTCTTC.

Only a few counts were recorded for this clone. This sequence joins TRBV30 and TRBJ1-1; D is unclear. Germline values: CDR1 GTSNPN, CDR2 SVGIG (reference sequence). This CDR3 is built from 11 residues. Trimming removed 8 bases from V and 7 bases from J, with 14 bases in between. CDR3 DNA: TGTGCCCTGGAGGATCACCTTGAAGCTTTCTTT. This translates into CALEDHLEAFF.

The chain recombines TRBV9 with TRBJ1-1, with 7 positions matching TRBD1. The CDR3 has 14 amino acids. J was trimmed by 1 base and V by 3 bases; bases with no gene match: 3. Germline CDR1 SGDLS, CDR2 YYNGEE. DNA of the CDR3: TGTGCCAGCAGCGAGGGACAGAGGAACACTGAAGCTTTCTTT. It specifies CASSEGQRNTEAFF.

This clone was picked up one time. The chain recombines TRBV27 with TRBJ2-7, with 8 bases identical to TRBD2. CDR1 MNHEY and CDR2 SMNVEV come from the germline V gene (reference sequence). This CDR3 is built from 16 residues. Losses at the gene ends were 2 bases for V and 3 bases for J; bases not matched to a gene: 9. In nucleotides, the CDR3 is TGTGCCAGCAGTTTAACCTTAGCGGGATTTGACTACGAGCAGTACTTC. Its translation is CASSLTLAGFDYEQYF.